This T cell receptor beta chain emerged from a study of cytomegalovirus exposure and HLA in healthy donors. Primers for the PCR totalled 60 Vbeta and 13 Jbeta. Here immunoSEQ multiplex PCR was the method, and the copy in TCRdb shows in-frame clones only, minus some. This sample has tens of thousands of clones, with approximately 74% found just once. V was clipped by 5 bases and J by 4 bases, with 14 bases between them. The CDR3 length is 14 residues. In germline, CDR1 is MGHDK, CDR2 SYGVNS. This receptor was obtained from a woman aged 25 to 39 in good health and CMV-seropositive. The chain couples TRBV25-1 to TRBJ1-1; D is ambiguous. Material: PBMCs. CDR3 residues: CASSLPQVPTEAFF. The CDR3, as DNA: TGTGCCAGCAGTCTTCCTCAGGTGCCCACTGAAGCTTTCTTT. The whole variable domain, remainder taken from reference TRBV25-1 and TRBJ1-1, is EADIYQTPRYLVIGTGKKITLECSQTMGHDKMYWYQQDPGMELHLIHYSYGVNSTEKGDLSSESTVSRIRTEHFPLTLESARPSHTSQYLCASSLPQVPTEAFFGQGTRLTVV.